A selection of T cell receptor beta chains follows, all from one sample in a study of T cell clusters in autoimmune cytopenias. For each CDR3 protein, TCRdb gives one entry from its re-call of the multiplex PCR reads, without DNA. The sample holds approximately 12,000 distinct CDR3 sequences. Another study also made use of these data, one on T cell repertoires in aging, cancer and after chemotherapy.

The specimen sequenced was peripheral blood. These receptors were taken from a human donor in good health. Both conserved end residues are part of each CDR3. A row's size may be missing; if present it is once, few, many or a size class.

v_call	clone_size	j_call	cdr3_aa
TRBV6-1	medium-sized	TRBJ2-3	CASSSRQGTFTDTQYF
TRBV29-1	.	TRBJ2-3	CSVEDQNRETDTQYF
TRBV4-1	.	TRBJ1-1	CASSQVGTGGTEAFF
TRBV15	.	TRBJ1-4	CATSRDPGTGNEKLFF
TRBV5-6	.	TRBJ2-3	CASLLQGGTTDTQYF
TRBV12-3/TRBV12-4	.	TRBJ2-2	CASTRWGTATGELFF
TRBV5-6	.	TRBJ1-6	CASSLGLPYNSPLHF
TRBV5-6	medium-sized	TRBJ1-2	CASSPWTGGSNYGYTF
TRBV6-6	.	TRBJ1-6	CASSWDRGDLHF
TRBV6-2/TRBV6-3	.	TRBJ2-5	CASRSSGGARETQYF
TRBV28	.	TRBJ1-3	CASSFGQGWDTIYF
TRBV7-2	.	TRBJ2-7	CASSSWTGVEDEQYF
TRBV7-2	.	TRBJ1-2	CASSPLGTSGKSGYTF
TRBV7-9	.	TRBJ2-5	CASSLPGTLQETQYF
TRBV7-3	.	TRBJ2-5	CASSFGTSGGETQYF
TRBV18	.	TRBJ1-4	CASSPGISATNEKLFF
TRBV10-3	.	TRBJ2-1	CAMGTLVDEQFF
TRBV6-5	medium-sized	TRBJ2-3	CASSYSGLAGPASTDTQYF